This is a list of T cell receptor beta chains from one sample in a study of blood T cell repertoires in COVID-19. Clones were read by immunoSEQ multiplex PCR, and TCRdb kept only the in-frame ones, dropping some. The sample consists of 72,000 or so clones, roughly 86% of them appearing once. The sequenced sample was peripheral blood. Receptors originate from a woman in her sixties with acute or convalescent COVID-19. CDR3s leave out the opening cysteine and the closing phenylalanine or tryptophan. A D gene is named only where the DNA matches it firmly.

CDR3,V,D
ASGFSLTGLDPGTEAF,TRBV12-5,TRBD1
ASSPDTGTGGKETQY,TRBV2,TRBD1
ASVRGAGNYGYT,TRBV6-5,-
ASISQEVMNTEAF,TRBV6-5,-
ASSFNMNTEAF,TRBV7-8,-
ASSERRGNSEAF,TRBV25-1,TRBD1
ASSLEGVTGNTIY,TRBV5-1,-
ASTSGPGEEETQY,TRBV5-1,-
ASSPSGPREEAF,TRBV3-1/TRBV3-2,-
ASSQLNEQF,TRBV23-1,-
ASSETSGGAYEQF,TRBV9,TRBD2
ASSQRGGTNEKLF,TRBV3-1/TRBV3-2,-
ASSELAGMNEQF,TRBV2,TRBD2
AISELSTVGEQF,TRBV10-3,-
ASSVLQGNSPLH,TRBV9,-
AISMDSNYGYT,TRBV10-3,-
ASSSTGTRDTDTQY,TRBV7-9,-
ASKSSGTTYNEQF,TRBV6-5,TRBD2
ASSSGQGDYYGYT,TRBV5-1,TRBD1
ASRLTGDDGYT,TRBV5-6,TRBD1
ATSDPSRGGYNEQF,TRBV24-1,TRBD2
ASSQDEGGDINYEQY,TRBV4-1,-
ASSLRQGAFYGYT,TRBV7-2,TRBD1
ASSPPGYQPQH,TRBV28,-
ASSPMDRALPPQHYEQY,TRBV7-9,TRBD1
ASSFGSEEAYEQY,TRBV7-6,-
ASSLSGVLGNSPLH,TRBV4-1,-
ASGQFSGNNQPQH,TRBV28,-
ASSTRTGATQPQH,TRBV19,TRBD1
ASSSPGNTIY,TRBV6-5,-
ASSVTGGLVGYGYT,TRBV5-4,TRBD1
ASSLWAGSTDTQY,TRBV11-3,-
ASSHPGGSTDTQY,TRBV3-1/TRBV3-2,-
ASSLSPGEQF,TRBV11-2,-
ASRPAADRGDGYT,TRBV28,TRBD1
ASTPRETGELF,TRBV19,-
ASSVPGASYT,TRBV3-1/TRBV3-2,-
ASRLLRDNEQF,TRBV2,-
AWGTAGEQY,TRBV30,TRBD1
ASSKDRSSGNTIY,TRBV2,TRBD1
ASRPRTGEYEQY,TRBV27,TRBD1
ASSDSTGVEGKGTADTQY,TRBV10-1,-
ASSQGGVVRETQY,TRBV19,-
ASSWEGGYNEQF,TRBV7-8,-
AISEPRGAGANVLT,TRBV10-3,-
ASSLVDRTYEQY,TRBV7-8,-
ASSKQWTSGGTNTGELF,TRBV21-1,-
ASRPNPLAGGAGELF,TRBV13,TRBD2
ASKIEFEAF,TRBV28,-
ASSASGGANTGELF,TRBV18,TRBD2
ASSFAGDTEAF,TRBV5-1,-
AISESGGSYGYT,TRBV10-3,-
ASSQDDGTASVQYLNTEAF,TRBV3-1/TRBV3-2,TRBD1
ASSYGRQSTGTEAF,TRBV6-6,-
ASSAGSPTAGNTIY,TRBV10-2,-